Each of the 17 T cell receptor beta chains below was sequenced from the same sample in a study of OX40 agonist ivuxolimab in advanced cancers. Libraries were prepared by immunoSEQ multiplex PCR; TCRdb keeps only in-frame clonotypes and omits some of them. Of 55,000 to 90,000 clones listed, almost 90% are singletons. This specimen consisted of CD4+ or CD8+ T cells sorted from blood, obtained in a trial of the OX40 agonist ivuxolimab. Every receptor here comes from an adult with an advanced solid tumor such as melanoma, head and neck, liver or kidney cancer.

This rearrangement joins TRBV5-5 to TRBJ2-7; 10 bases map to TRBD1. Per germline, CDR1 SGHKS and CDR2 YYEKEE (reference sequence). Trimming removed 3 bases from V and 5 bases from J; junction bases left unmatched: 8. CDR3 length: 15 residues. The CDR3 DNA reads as TGTGCCAGCAGCTACTCCGGGACAGGGGACCACGAGCAGTACTTC. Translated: CASSYSGTGDHEQYF.

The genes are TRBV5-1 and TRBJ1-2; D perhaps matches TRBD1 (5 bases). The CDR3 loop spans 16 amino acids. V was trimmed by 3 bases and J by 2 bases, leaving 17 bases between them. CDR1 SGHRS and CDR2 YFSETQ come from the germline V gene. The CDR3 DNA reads TGCGCCAGCAGCTCGCCCCGGGGGAAAATCAACTATGGCTACACCTTC. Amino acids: CASSSPRGKINYGYTF. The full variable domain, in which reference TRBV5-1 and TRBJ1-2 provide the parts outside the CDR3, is KAGVTQTPRYLIKTRGQQVTLSCSPISGHRSVSWYQQTPGQGLQFLFEYFSETQRNKGNFPGRFSGRQFSNSRSEMNVSTLELGDSALYLCASSSPRGKINYGYTFGSGTRLTVV.

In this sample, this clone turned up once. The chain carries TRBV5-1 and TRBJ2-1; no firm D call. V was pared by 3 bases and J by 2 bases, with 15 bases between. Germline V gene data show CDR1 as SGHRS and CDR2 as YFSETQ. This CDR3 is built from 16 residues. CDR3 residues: CASSSGGSSAYNEQFF. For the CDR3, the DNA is TGCGCCAGCAGCTCAGGCGGTAGTTCTGCCTACAATGAGCAGTTCTTC.

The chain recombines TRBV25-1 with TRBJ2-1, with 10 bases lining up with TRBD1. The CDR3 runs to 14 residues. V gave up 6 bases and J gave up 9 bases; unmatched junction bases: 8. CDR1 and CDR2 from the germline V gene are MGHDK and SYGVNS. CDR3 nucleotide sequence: TGTGCCAGCAGACCGACAGGGGGCGGGGGTGAGCAGTTCTTC. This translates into CASRPTGGGGEQFF.

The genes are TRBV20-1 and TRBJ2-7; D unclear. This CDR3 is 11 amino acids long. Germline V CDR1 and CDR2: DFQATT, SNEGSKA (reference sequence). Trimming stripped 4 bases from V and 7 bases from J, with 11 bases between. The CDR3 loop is CSAMSRGEQYF. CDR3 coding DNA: TGCAGTGCTATGTCTCGTGGGGAGCAGTACTTC.

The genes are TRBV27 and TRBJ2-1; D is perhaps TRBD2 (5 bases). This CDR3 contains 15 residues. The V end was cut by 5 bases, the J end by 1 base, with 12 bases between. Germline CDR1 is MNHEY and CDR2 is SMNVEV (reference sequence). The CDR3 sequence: CASSRTGPSYNEQFF. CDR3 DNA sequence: TGTGCCAGCAGTCGGACTGGTCCTTCCTACAATGAGCAGTTCTTC.

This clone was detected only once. The DNA of the CDR3 is TGTGCCAGCAGCCGAGCAGGACCCTACGAGCAGTACTTC. Its translation: CASSRAGPYEQYF. This chain links TRBV5-4 with TRBJ2-7; D not resolved. The CDR3 contains 13 residues. Trimming stripped 4 bases from V and 2 bases from J, with 10 bases between. Germline V CDR1 and CDR2: SGHNT, YYREEE (reference sequence).

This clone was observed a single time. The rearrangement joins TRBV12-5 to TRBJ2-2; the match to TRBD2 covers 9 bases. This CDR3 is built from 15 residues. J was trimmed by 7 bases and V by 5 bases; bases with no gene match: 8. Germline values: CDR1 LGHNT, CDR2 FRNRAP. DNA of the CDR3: TGTGCTAGTGGTACCGGACTAGCGAGAGGCGGGGAGCTGTTTTTT. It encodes CASGTGLARGGELFF.

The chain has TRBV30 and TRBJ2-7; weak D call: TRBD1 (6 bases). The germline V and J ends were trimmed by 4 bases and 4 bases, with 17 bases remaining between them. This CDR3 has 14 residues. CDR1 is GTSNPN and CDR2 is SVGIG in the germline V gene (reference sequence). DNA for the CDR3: TGTGCCTGGACGCAAGGGGGTAGAACTTACGAGCAGTACTTC. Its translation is CAWTQGGRTYEQYF.

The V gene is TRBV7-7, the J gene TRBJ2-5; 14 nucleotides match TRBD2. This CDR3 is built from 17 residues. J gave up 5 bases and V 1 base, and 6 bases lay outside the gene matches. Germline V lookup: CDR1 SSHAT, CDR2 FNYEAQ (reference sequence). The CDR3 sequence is CASSLGTSGGFRETQYF. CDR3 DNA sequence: TGTGCCAGCAGCTTAGGGACTAGCGGGGGGTTCCGGGAGACCCAGTACTTC.

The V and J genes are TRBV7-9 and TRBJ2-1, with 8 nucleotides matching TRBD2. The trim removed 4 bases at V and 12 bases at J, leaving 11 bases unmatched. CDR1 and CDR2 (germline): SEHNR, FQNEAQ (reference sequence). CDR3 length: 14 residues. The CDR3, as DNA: TGTGCCAGCAGCTACACCCTACTTGCGGGGGGGCAGTTCTTC. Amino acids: CASSYTLLAGGQFF. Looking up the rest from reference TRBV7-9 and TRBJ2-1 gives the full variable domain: DTGVSQNPRHKITKRGQNVTFRCDPISEHNRLYWYRQTLGQGPEFLTYFQNEAQLEKSRLLSDRFSAERPKGSFSTLEIQRTEQGDSAMYLCASSYTLLAGGQFFGPGTRLTVL.

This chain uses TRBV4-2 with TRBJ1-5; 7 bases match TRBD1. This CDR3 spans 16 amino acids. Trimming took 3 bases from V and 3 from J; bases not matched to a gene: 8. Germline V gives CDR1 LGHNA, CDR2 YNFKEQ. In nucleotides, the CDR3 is TGTGCCAGCAGCCAGGAACAGGGGAAGAACAATCAGCCCCAGCATTTT. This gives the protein CASSQEQGKNNQPQHF.

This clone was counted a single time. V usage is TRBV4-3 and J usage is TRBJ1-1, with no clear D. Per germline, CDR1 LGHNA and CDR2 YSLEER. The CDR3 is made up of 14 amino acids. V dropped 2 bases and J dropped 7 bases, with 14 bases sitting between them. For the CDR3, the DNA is TGCGCCAGCAGCCAATCGATACGGCTCGATGAAGCTTTCTTT. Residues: CASSQSIRLDEAFF.

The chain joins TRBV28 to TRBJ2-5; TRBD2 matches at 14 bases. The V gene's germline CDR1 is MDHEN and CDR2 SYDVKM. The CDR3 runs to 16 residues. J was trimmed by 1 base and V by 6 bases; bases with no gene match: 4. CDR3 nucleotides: TGTGCCAGCAGCCTGGGACTAGCGGGAGCCCAAGAGACCCAGTACTTC. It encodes CASSLGLAGAQETQYF.

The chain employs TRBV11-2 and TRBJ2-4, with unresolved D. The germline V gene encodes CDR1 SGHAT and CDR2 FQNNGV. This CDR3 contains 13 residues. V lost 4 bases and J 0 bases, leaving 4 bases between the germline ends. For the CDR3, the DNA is TGTGCCAGCAGCTCTCTAGCCAAAAACATTCAGTACTTC. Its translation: CASSSLAKNIQYF. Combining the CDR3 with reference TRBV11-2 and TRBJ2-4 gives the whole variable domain EAGVAQSPRYKIIEKRQSVAFWCNPISGHATLYWYQQILGQGPKLLIQFQNNGVVDDSQLPKDRFSAERLKGVDSTLKIQPAKLEDSAVYLCASSSLAKNIQYFGAGTRLSVL.

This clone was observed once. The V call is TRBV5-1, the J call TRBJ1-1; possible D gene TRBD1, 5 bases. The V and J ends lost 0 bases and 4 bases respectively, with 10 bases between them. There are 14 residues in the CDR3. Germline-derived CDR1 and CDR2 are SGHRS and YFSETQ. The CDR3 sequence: CASSLEGRTTEAFF. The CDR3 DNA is TGCGCCAGCAGCTTGGAGGGACGGACCACTGAAGCTTTCTTT.

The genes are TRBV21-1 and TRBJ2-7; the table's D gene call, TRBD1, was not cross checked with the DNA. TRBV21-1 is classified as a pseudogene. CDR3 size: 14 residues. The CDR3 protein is CASFPGTGFYEQYF. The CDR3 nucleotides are TGTGCCAGCTTCCCCGGGACAGGCTTTTACGAGCAGTACTTC.